Described below is a single TCR beta chain sequence and its context. The junction shows a germline mismatch at one end, possibly a read error. The data originate from a study of blood T cell repertoires in COVID-19. The germline CDR1 and CDR2 sequences are SGHAT and FQNNGV. This CDR3 has 14 residues. Data came from immunoSEQ multiplex PCR; TCRdb stores just in-frame clones and leaves some out. The sample lists around 140,000 clones, around nine tenths occurring once. The chain uses TRBV11-2 and TRBJ2-7; TRBD1 matches 7 bases. The sequenced sample consisted of peripheral blood. The sequence was obtained from a woman in her sixties with acute or convalescent COVID-19. The CDR3 DNA reads as TGTGCCAGCAGTTTAGACAGGGTTGCCTACGAGCAGTACTTC. Translating gives CASSLDRVAYEQYF.